The clone carrying this T cell receptor (beta chain) showed up just a few times. The sample is drawn from a study of blood T cell repertoires in COVID-19. Whole-study context: Samples of COVID-19 (acute and convalescent) were obtained from the United States, Italy and Spain.

The V gene lost 0 bases and the J gene lost 3 bases, with 9 bases spanning the gap. Per germline, CDR1 LGHNA and CDR2 YNFKEQ. The CDR3 runs 16 residues. Profiling relied on immunoSEQ multiplex PCR, and the TCRdb table lists in-frame clones only, not all of them. The sample includes a few hundred thousand clones, more than 75% seen only once; the top ten take roughly 9.8%. The TCR was taken from a man aged 35-49 years who had recovered from COVID-19. The chain employs TRBV4-2 and TRBJ2-6; D remains unclear. The sequenced material came from peripheral blood. CDR3 sequence reads: CASSQDRIGGANVLTF. The CDR3 DNA reads TGTGCCAGCAGCCAAGATAGAATCGGTGGGGCCAACGTCCTGACTTTC.